Reported below is one TCR beta chain. Antigen unknown. Sequenced with the Oncomine TCR Beta short-read assay was DNA taken from cultured CD4+ T cells. TCRdb used MiXCR to reprocess the PCR reads, holding one entry per CDR3 protein. The table shows some 13,000 distinct CDR3 sequences, with 40% to 55% occurring only once. Trimming cost V 4 bases and J 4 bases; bases outside gene matches: 3. CDR1 and CDR2 from the germline V gene are DFQATT and SNEGSKA (reference sequence). The CDR3 has 13 amino acids. Treatment specified: approximately nine-day PBMC culture with coronavirus spike peptide pools or control peptides (ViraFEST assay). The data stem from a study of vaccination and CD4 T cells after COVID-19. Study overall: Median time from second vaccine dose to sampling was roughly 76 days (14 to 241).

The J gene is TRBJ2-3, the V gene TRBV20-1, with 9 positions matching TRBD2. The TCR sequence derives from a human donor who had recovered from COVID-19. This sample comprised CD4+ T cells from blood, cultured in vitro, obtained before SARS-CoV-2 vaccination. CDR3 sequence (DNA): TGCAGTGCTACGGAGCGGGGGGCAGATACGCAGTATTTT. Encoded protein: CSATERGADTQYF.